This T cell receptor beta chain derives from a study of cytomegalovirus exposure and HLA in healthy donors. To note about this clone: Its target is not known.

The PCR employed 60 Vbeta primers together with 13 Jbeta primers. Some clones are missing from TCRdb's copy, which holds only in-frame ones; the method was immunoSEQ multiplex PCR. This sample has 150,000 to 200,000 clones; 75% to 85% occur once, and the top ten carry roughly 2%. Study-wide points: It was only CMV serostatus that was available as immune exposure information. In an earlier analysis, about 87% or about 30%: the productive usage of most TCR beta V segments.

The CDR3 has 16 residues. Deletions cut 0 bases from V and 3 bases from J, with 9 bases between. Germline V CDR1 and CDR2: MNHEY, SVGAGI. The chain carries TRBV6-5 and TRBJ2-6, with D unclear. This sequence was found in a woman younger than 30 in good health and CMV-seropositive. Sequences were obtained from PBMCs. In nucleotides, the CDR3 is TGTGCCAGCAGTTACTCGAACTTAGATGGGGCCAACGTCCTGACTTTC. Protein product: CASSYSNLDGANVLTF.